These 25 T cell receptor beta chains came from one sample sequenced in a study of tumor and adjacent non-tumor tissue in lung cancer. RNA was extracted from bulk tissue without any cell sorting. Three rounds of nested PCR, following a modified ARM-PCR protocol, produced the TCRbeta library. TCRdb redid the calling of the multiplex PCR reads with MiXCR, one entry per CDR3 protein. There are about 85,000 distinct CDR3 sequences in the sample; around 57% occur only once, and roughly 15% lies in the top ten. Input material: lung tumor tissue. These receptors were collected from a man in his 70s with non-small cell lung cancer.

In regard to this clonotype: The junction differs from germline at one of its ends, possibly a read error. The chain recombines TRBV29-1 with TRBJ2-5; possible D gene TRBD2, 5 bases. The CDR3 is made up of 12 amino acids. Germline CDR1 SQVTM, CDR2 ANQGSEA. The CDR3 region is CSVVLAPETQYF. For the CDR3, the DNA is TGTAGCGTTGTTCTGGCTCCGGAGACCCAGTACTTC. The full variable domain, completed using reference TRBV29-1 and TRBJ2-5, is SAVISQKPSRDICQRGTSLTIQCQVDSQVTMMFWYRQQPGQSLTLIATANQGSEATYESGFVIDKFPISRPNLTFSTLTVSNMSPEDSSIYLCSVVLAPETQYFGPGTRLLVL.

This clonotype appeared many times. The junction shows a germline mismatch at one end, possibly a read error. The chain recombines TRBV4-1 with TRBJ2-3; 10 bases map to TRBD2. CDR3 length: 13 amino acids. Germline CDR1 is MGHRA and CDR2 is YSYEKL. DNA of the CDR3: TGCGCCAGCAGCCAAGGCCTAGCGGGAGATACGCAGTTT. Its protein is CASSQGLAGDTQF.

In this sample, this clonotype turned up a few times. This chain links TRBV5-4 with TRBJ2-5; possibly TRBD2 for D (5 bases). The V and J ends lost 2 bases and 5 bases respectively, with 19 bases between them. The CDR3 contains 16 residues. Germline lookup yields CDR1 SGHNT and CDR2 YYREEE (reference sequence). CDR3 DNA: TGTGCCAGCAGCTTAACCGGGGTCTCGCTTCGGGAGACCCAGTACTTC. Its translation: CASSLTGVSLRETQYF.

This clonotype was seen many times. V gene TRBV5-6 combines with J gene TRBJ1-3; D is unresolved. The CDR3 extends over 13 amino acids. Trimming pared 0 bases from V and 4 bases from J, leaving 5 bases between. Germline assignment: CDR1 SGHDT and CDR2 YYEEEE. For the CDR3, the DNA is TGTGCCAGCAGCTTGGGTCAGGGAAACACCATATATTTT. It encodes CASSLGQGNTIYF.

Details on this clonotype: Because the CDR3 is missing its conserved closing phenylalanine or tryptophan, this is likely a read error. V usage is TRBV11-2 and J usage is TRBJ2-3; D might be TRBD1 (5 bases). The CDR3 has 14 residues. CDR1 SGHAT and CDR2 FQNNGV come from the germline V gene. V shed 6 bases and J shed 6 bases, with 16 bases lying between them. CDR3 DNA: TGTGCCAGCAGTTCACAGGTGGACACTGATACGCAGTATCTT. This sequence encodes CASSSQVDTDTQYL.

The chain carries TRBV5-5 and TRBJ2-5; possibly TRBD1 or TRBD2 for D (5 bases each). The CDR3 sequence is 15 residues long. Trimming cost V 0 bases and J 5 bases, with 14 bases left between them. Germline-derived CDR1 and CDR2 are SGHKS and YYEKEE (reference sequence). In DNA, the CDR3 is TGTGCCAGCAGCTTGGTTGGGGGAGTCCCGGAGACCCAGTACTTC. Encoded protein: CASSLVGGVPETQYF.

This clonotype was observed at least ten times. The rearrangement uses TRBV6-1 and TRBJ2-7; 8 nucleotides align to TRBD2. The CDR3 covers 13 residues. CDR1 and CDR2 (germline): MNHNS, SASEGT. Trimming took 10 bases from V and 0 from J; bases not matched to a gene: 5. The chain's CDR3 is CATRSGSSYEQYF. CDR3 in DNA: TGTGCCACCAGGAGCGGGAGCTCCTACGAGCAGTACTTC.

Note on this clonotype: A read error may be the cause here, since a much bigger clone is one base away. The chain combines TRBV28 with TRBJ2-1; D is unclear. Germline lookup yields CDR1 MDHEN and CDR2 SYDVKM. CDR3 size: 14 residues. The CDR3 coding sequence is TGTGCCAGCGAGCAGAAACCTTCCTACAATAAGCAGTTCTTC. Translated, it gives CASEQKPSYNKQFF.

The chain is built from TRBV4-2 and TRBJ2-1, with D possibly TRBD2 on 5 matching bases. There are 16 residues in the CDR3. CDR1 is LGHNA and CDR2 is YNFKEQ in the germline V gene. Between the trimmed V and J ends, which lost 2 bases and 7 bases, there was a span of 18 bases. The CDR3 region has the DNA TGTGCCAGCAGCCAAACTTCCGAGGCTAGCATGAATGAGCAGTTCTTC. Its protein product is CASSQTSEASMNEQFF.

In regard to this clonotype: This could be a read error, since a much larger clone is one nucleotide away. The chain links TRBV11-2 to TRBJ2-3; D may be TRBD1 (7 bases). The CDR3 sequence is 14 residues long. Germline V gene sequence: CDR1 SGHAT, CDR2 FQNNGV. The CDR3 protein is CASGFRGHTDTPYF. CDR3 nucleotides: TGTGCTAGCGGCTTTAGGGGGCACACAGATACGCCGTATTTT.

A few counts support this clonotype. The V and J genes are TRBV20-1 and TRBJ2-5; 12 nucleotides align to TRBD2. The V gene end was trimmed by 5 bases and the J gene end by 7 bases; junction bases not matched to a gene: 14. This CDR3 contains 16 residues. The germline CDR1 and CDR2 sequences are DFQATT and SNEGSKA (reference sequence). The CDR3 reads CSAGRTSGTPGGTQYF. The CDR3 coding sequence is TGCAGTGCTGGCCGGACTAGCGGGACCCCAGGAGGGACCCAGTACTTC.

A remark on this clonotype: A much larger clone differs by one base, so this may be a read error. The chain carries TRBV10-2 and TRBJ2-5; 9 bases are a match to TRBD2. The CDR3 is 13 residues long. Germline V lookup: CDR1 WSHSY, CDR2 SAAADI. The J segment lost 1 base and the V segment lost 11 bases, leaving 5 bases of the junction unmatched. CDR3 coding DNA: TGCGCCGACAGAGCGGGGGGCCAAGAGACCCAGTACTTC. It is translated as CADRAGGQETQYF.

Turning to this clonotype: The CDR3 does not close with the conserved phenylalanine or tryptophan, likely indicating a read error. This chain connects TRBV28 to TRBJ2-5; TRBD2 aligns across 14 bases. The V segment lost 6 bases and the J segment 5 bases; nucleotides outside the gene matches: 14. CDR1 MDHEN and CDR2 SYDVKM come from the germline V gene. The CDR3 covers 18 residues. DNA of the CDR3: TGTGCCAGCAGCCCGACGACTAGCGGGAGGGCGATGCGGGAGACCCAGTACTTA. Translation gives CASSPTTSGRAMRETQYL.

This clonotype was found a few times. A read error may be the cause here, since a much bigger clone is one base away. The chain uses TRBV5-5 and TRBJ1-5, with D unresolved. The CDR3 totals 16 residues. The germline gives CDR1 SGHKS, CDR2 YYEKEE (reference sequence). The V gene lost 4 bases and the J gene lost 0 bases, with 14 bases spanning the gap. The CDR3 DNA reads as TGTGCCAGCAGCGCGGGTTCTTCTACTAGCAATCAGCCCCAGCATTTT. Its protein is CASSAGSSTSNQPQHF.

The chain employs TRBV6-5 and TRBJ2-7; 7 bases fit TRBD1. Germline CDR1 is MNHEY and CDR2 is SVGAGI. The CDR3 totals 13 residues. CDR3 bases: TGTGCGAGCTGGCAACGGGACAGCTATGAGCAGTACTTC. Translation gives CASWQRDSYEQYF.

V is TRBV20-1 and J is TRBJ1-5; D possibly corresponds to TRBD1 (5 bases). The CDR3 runs 15 residues. Trimming pared 6 bases from V and 3 bases from J, leaving 18 bases between. Germline V gives CDR1 DFQATT, CDR2 SNEGSKA (reference sequence). In DNA, the CDR3 is TGCAGTGCCACCCAGGGATCGGGGCCCAATCAGCCCCAGCATTTT. Its protein is CSATQGSGPNQPQHF.

A remark on this clonotype: It is likely a read error, because the conserved phenylalanine at the end of the CDR3 is missing. The limits of the CDR3 on the DNA are not certain, so only TCRdb's listed CDR3 is given. The genes are TRBV11-2 and TRBJ2-7; TRBD1 reflects the table's D call only, with no check against the DNA. Germline CDR1 reads SGHAT; CDR2 reads FQNNGV. With termini counted, the CDR3 has 14 amino acids. The CDR3 loop reads CASSRGVLTYEQYL.

As to this clonotype: One junction end disagrees with the germline gene, perhaps due to a read error. The chain is built from TRBV6-1 and TRBJ2-7; a weak D match, TRBD2 (5 bases). The CDR3 runs 13 residues. In germline, CDR1 is MNHNS, CDR2 SASEGT. CDR3 region: CTSSVEESYEQYF. The CDR3 DNA is TGTACCAGCAGTGTGGAGGAATCCTACGAGCAGTACTTC.

A note on this clonotype: The conserved closing phenylalanine or tryptophan is absent in this CDR3, likely reflecting a read error. The J gene is TRBJ2-7, the V gene TRBV6-5; unclear D gene. The V gene lost 6 bases and the J gene lost 6 bases, with 12 bases spanning the gap. The CDR3 has 12 amino acids. Germline-derived CDR1 and CDR2 are MNHEY and SVGAGI. CDR3 nucleotide sequence: TGTGCCAGCAGCACCCCCGGGTCCGAGCAGTACTTA. Protein product: CASSTPGSEQYL.

Details on this clonotype: The junction does not match germline at one end; this may be a read error. The rearrangement links TRBV11-2 to TRBJ2-2, with D maybe TRBD2 (5 bases). CDR1 SGHAT and CDR2 FQNNGV come from the germline V gene. The CDR3 has 15 amino acids. The chain's CDR3 is CASRLQSANTGELLF. The CDR3, as DNA: TGTGCCAGCAGGCTGCAATCGGCAAACACCGGGGAGCTGCTTTTT.

V is TRBV2 and J is TRBJ2-7, with D possibly being TRBD1 (6 bases). Germline CDR1 SNHLY, CDR2 FYNNEI. CDR3 length: 12 residues. V was trimmed by 6 bases and J by 6 bases, leaving 12 bases between them. The CDR3 region has the DNA TGTGCCAGCAGGATTACACAGGGCGAGCAGTACTTC. This translates into CASRITQGEQYF.

This clonotype has more than one count but fewer than ten. A much larger clone lies a single base off, so this may be a read error. The chain links TRBV12-3 or TRBV12-4 to TRBJ1-1, with D maybe TRBD1 (5 bases). CDR3 size: 12 residues. V was pared by 6 bases and J by 1 base, with 6 bases between. The CDR3 loop is CASRGANTEAFF. In nucleotides, the CDR3 is TGTGCCAGCAGAGGGGCGAACACTGAAGCTTTCTTT.

Of note for this clonotype: The conserved phenylalanine or tryptophan normally closing the CDR3 is absent here, so this likely arose from a read error. J is TRBJ1-5 and V is TRBV11-1; D not certain. Germline V gene data show CDR1 as SGHAT and CDR2 as FQDESV (reference sequence). The CDR3 totals 13 residues. As DNA, the CDR3 is TGTACCAGCAGCCTGACCAGCGGCACGGCCCAGCATTTA. Encoded protein: CTSSLTSGTAQHL.

A word on this clonotype: A read error is possible here, since a much larger clone lies one base away. The CDR3 bases are TGCAGAGCTAGAAAAGATCCGGCGGAGACCCAGTACTTC. Its translation: CRARKDPAETQYF. The rearrangement uses TRBV20-1 and TRBJ2-5; D not resolved. The CDR3 covers 13 residues. The germline V gene encodes CDR1 DFQATT and CDR2 SNEGSKA (reference sequence).

Comments on this clonotype: A clone one base away is much larger, so this may be a read error. This chain joins TRBV2 and TRBJ2-3; the match to TRBD2 covers 10 bases. The CDR3 extends over 15 amino acids. In germline, CDR1 is SNHLY, CDR2 FYNNEI. The CDR3 nucleotides read TGTACCAGCACCCTTAGCGGGGGGAGGACAGATACGCAGTATTTT. Its protein is CTSTLSGGRTDTQYF.